This T cell receptor beta chain was identified during a study of T-cell reconstitution after alpha-beta-depleted transplantation in children (dated by TCRdb to the mid-2010s). About the study as a whole: Using TCR repertoire profiling, the study followed T-cell immune reconstitution in a quantitative way in children after TCRalphabeta/CD19-depleted allogeneic hematopoietic cell transplantation.

Library construction relied on PCR. Sequencing was performed on an Illumina HiSeq 2500. Molecular barcoding was employed in the preparation of TCR libraries, with unique molecular identifiers being used to normalize TCRbeta repertoire quantification. TCRdb took the public reads, trimmed them with fastp at Q25, ran MiXCR for clone calling and kept in-frame beta chains. Here each entry gathers all rows of one CDR3 protein and keeps the most common genes and DNA. The sample records 200,000 to 300,000 distinct CDR3 sequences, roughly 25% of which are singletons. The leading ten clones occupy 2% to 3% of the sample. Points the paper makes about the study in general: The frequencies of hyperexpanded clones fell over the following months, and after one year, T-cell counts and TCRbeta diversity were mostly attributed to newly produced T cells. In some patients, the high TCRbeta diversity seen at day 60 was put down to recipient T cells and intrathymic progenitors that had survived conditioning. Apparently early alphabetaT-cell count recovery about two months after transplant reportedly relied on only several hundred rapidly expanded clones derived from non-depleted graft cells.

Taken from cysteine to phenylalanine, the CDR3 has 16 residues. Left in the record is the CDR3 DNA by itself, 48 bases read in frame from the first base. CDR1 and CDR2 were assigned from the germline V gene as MGHDK and SYGVNS. V loses 1 base at its end and J loses 2 bases; junction bases beyond the gene matches: 6. Interpreted using the paper, the treatment or condition label stands for: allogeneic hematopoietic cell transplantation with graft depleted of TCRalphabeta T cells and CD19 B cells. The children who served as transplant recipients had been given grafts of TCRalphabeta/CD19-depleted allogeneic hematopoietic cells. This clonotype was seen repeatedly, ten times or more. There is no known antigen for this receptor. No quality values exist for individual bases; no much larger clone is one base distant.

The input for sequencing was PBMCs, taken before TCRalphabeta/CD19-depleted stem cell transplant. The sequence is built from TRBV25-1 and TRBJ2-7; 9 central nucleotides agree with TRBD2. The receptor comes from a girl between 2 and 10 years old with Fanconi anemia, due to receive a stem cell transplant. The sequenced DNA is TGTGCCAGCAGTGAATCTCCGACTAGCGGTGCCTACGAGCAGTACTTC. It codes for CASSESPTSGAYEQYF.